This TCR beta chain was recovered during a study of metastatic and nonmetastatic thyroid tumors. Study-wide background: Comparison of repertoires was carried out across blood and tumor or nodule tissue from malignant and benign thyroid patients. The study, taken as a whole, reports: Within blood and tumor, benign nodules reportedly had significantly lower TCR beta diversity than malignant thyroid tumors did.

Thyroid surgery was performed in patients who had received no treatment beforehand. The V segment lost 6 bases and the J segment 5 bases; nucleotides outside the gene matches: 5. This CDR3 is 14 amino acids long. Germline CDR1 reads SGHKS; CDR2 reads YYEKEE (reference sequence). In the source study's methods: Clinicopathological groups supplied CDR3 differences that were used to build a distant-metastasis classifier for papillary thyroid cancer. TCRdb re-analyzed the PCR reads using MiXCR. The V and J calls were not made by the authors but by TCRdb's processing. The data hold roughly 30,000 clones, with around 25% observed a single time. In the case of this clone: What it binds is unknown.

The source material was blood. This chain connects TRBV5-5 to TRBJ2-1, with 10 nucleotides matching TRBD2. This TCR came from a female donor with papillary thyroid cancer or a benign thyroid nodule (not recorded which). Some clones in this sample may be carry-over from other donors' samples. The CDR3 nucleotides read TGTGCCAGCACCCAACTAGCGGGACACAATGAGCAGTTCTTC. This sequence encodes CASTQLAGHNEQFF.